The 2 T cell receptor beta chains below come from one sample, sequenced in a study of T cells in localized non-small cell lung cancer. TCRdb keeps only in-frame clones here, not all; method: immunoSEQ multiplex PCR. The top ten hold 7% to 9.5% of the sample, which has approximately 30,000 clones, roughly 93% seen once. The input for sequencing was peripheral blood, taken before any cancer treatment. Receptor source: a female donor older than 55 with stage I lung adenocarcinoma.

In this sample, this clone turned up once. This chain links TRBV28 with TRBJ2-7, with 11 bases matching TRBD1. J lost 7 bases, V lost 1 base, and 6 bases had no gene match. Germline V CDR1 and CDR2: MDHEN, SYDVKM. CDR3 length equals 15 residues. The CDR3 loop reads CASSLSGQGAGEQYF. In DNA form, the CDR3 reads TGTGCCAGCAGTTTATCAGGACAGGGGGCTGGGGAGCAGTACTTC.

This clone came up once. This sequence joins TRBV4-3 and TRBJ1-1; tentative D call: TRBD1 (5 bases). V lost 0 bases and J 3 bases, leaving 11 bases between the germline ends. CDR3 size: 15 residues. Germline CDR1 reads LGHNA; CDR2 reads YSLEER. In DNA form, the CDR3 reads TGCGCCAGCAGCCAAGATAATAACAGGTACACTGAAGCTTTCTTT. This codes for CASSQDNNRYTEAFF.